Below are 19 T cell receptor beta chains sequenced from a single sample in a study of early stage breast cancer tumors. Profiled with immunoSEQ multiplex PCR; TCRdb holds only in-frame clones, not every one. The data contain fewer than 30,000 clones, 80% of them singletons. The sample comprised blood. The receptor set was obtained from a person between 55 and 69 years old with breast cancer.

The chain joins TRBV7-3 to TRBJ2-1, with TRBD2 matching 9 bases. V dropped 1 base and J dropped 6; count of bases not matched to a gene: 10. CDR1 and CDR2 from the germline V gene are SGHTA and FQGTGA. The CDR3 length is 17 residues. The CDR3 bases are TGTGCCAGCAGCTTAATGCTAGCGGGACTTGGGGGCAATGAGCAGTTCTTC. Translated, it gives CASSLMLAGLGGNEQFF.

The rearrangement uses TRBV5-6 and TRBJ1-1; TRBD1 is a possible D gene (6 bases). The germline CDR1 and CDR2 sequences are SGHDT and YYEEEE. CDR3 length: 15 residues. Trimming removed 4 bases from V and 1 base from J, with 14 bases in between. CDR3 DNA: TGTGCCAGCAGCCCAACAGGGTGGGAGAACACTGAAGCTTTCTTT. This gives the protein CASSPTGWENTEAFF.

The V gene is TRBV4-3, the J gene TRBJ1-1; D not certain. V lost 1 base to trimming and J lost 0 bases, with 6 bases between them. The CDR3 length is 14 residues. Germline V gene sequence: CDR1 LGHNA, CDR2 YSLEER. CDR3 amino acids: CASSQGRMNTEAFF. The CDR3 DNA sequence: TGCGCCAGCAGCCAAGGGCGGATGAACACTGAAGCTTTCTTT.

This chain links TRBV19 with TRBJ2-7; 8 positions match TRBD1. This CDR3 has 14 amino acids. With 6 bases clipped from V and 3 bases from J, the junction kept 7 bases outside the gene matches. The germline gives CDR1 LNHDA, CDR2 SQIVND (reference sequence). The CDR3 reads CASSNRGYIYEQYF. The CDR3, as DNA: TGTGCCAGTAGCAACAGGGGGTACATCTACGAGCAGTACTTC.

V gene TRBV11-2 combines with J gene TRBJ2-2, with 11 bases lining up with TRBD2. Looked up from germline, CDR1 is SGHAT and CDR2 is FQNNGV. This CDR3 has 16 residues. With V trimmed by 5 bases and J by 8 bases, 10 bases remained unmatched. The DNA for the CDR3 is TGTGCCAGCAGCGTTAGCGGGAGGGCCTGGATGGGGGAGCTGTTTTTT. This gives the protein CASSVSGRAWMGELFF.

The V gene is TRBV5-4, the J gene TRBJ2-7; weak D call: TRBD2 (5 bases). The V and J ends lost 0 bases and 0 bases respectively, with 10 bases between them. CDR3 length: 15 residues. Germline V lookup: CDR1 SGHNT, CDR2 YYREEE (reference sequence). The CDR3 here is CASSLDPGSSYEQYF. The CDR3 DNA is TGTGCCAGCAGCTTGGATCCGGGGAGCTCCTACGAGCAGTACTTC.

The chain links TRBV7-2 to TRBJ2-1, with 9 bases identical to TRBD2. The J segment lost 8 bases and the V segment lost 1 base, leaving 6 bases of the junction unmatched. CDR1 and CDR2 (germline): SGHTA, FQGNSA. The CDR3 sequence is 15 residues long. The CDR3 loop is CASSLVAGVGDEQFF. The CDR3 DNA sequence: TGTGCCAGCAGCTTAGTAGCGGGAGTGGGGGATGAGCAGTTCTTC.

This sequence joins TRBV11-3 and TRBJ2-7; D may be TRBD2 (5 bases). CDR3 length equals 12 residues. Germline CDR1 SGHNT, CDR2 YENEEA. V was shortened by 1 base and J by 5 bases, with 6 bases between the two germline ends. CDR3 in amino acids: CASSLAGNEQYF. The CDR3 nucleotides are TGTGCCAGCAGCTTAGCCGGGAACGAGCAGTACTTC.

The gene calls are TRBV30 and TRBJ2-5; the D gene is possibly TRBD1 (6 bases). V was shortened by 1 base and J by 2 bases, with 8 bases between the two germline ends. The CDR3 consists of 13 residues. CDR1 is GTSNPN, CDR2 SVGIG, per germline (reference sequence). The CDR3 sequence is CAWSGGQQETQYF. For the CDR3, the DNA is TGTGCCTGGAGTGGAGGACAGCAAGAGACCCAGTACTTC. Full variable domain (remainder filled in from reference TRBV30 and TRBJ2-5): SQTIHQWPATLVQPVGSPLSLECTVEGTSNPNLYWYRQAAGRGLQLLFYSVGIGQISSEVPQNLSASRPQDRQFILSSKKLLLSDSGFYLCAWSGGQQETQYFGPGTRLLVL.

The rearrangement joins TRBV30 to TRBJ2-3; TRBD2 is a possible D gene (5 bases). The length of the CDR3 is 11 residues. Trimming removed 4 bases at V and 4 bases at J, with 6 bases between. Germline V gene lookup returns CDR1 GTSNPN and CDR2 SVGIG (reference sequence). The CDR3 protein is CAWTSSDTQYF. DNA of the CDR3: TGTGCCTGGACTAGCTCAGATACGCAGTATTTT.

The chain employs TRBV23-1 and TRBJ1-4, with D possibly matching TRBD1 (5 bases). TRBV23-1 is an open reading frame, and its role is uncertain. Trimming took off 4 bases at V and 4 bases at J, with 10 bases between the two ends. CDR3 length: 14 residues. The CDR3 nucleotides are TGCGCCAGCAGTCGCGGGGGTCATAATGAAAAACTGTTTTTT. It translates to CASSRGGHNEKLFF.

CDR3: CASSIGGVVAGLSYEQYF. DNA for the CDR3: TGTGCCAGTAGTATAGGGGGCGTCGTGGCGGGACTCTCCTACGAGCAGTACTTC. The chain is built from TRBV19 and TRBJ2-7; D is possibly TRBD2 (6 bases). V lost 1 base and J 0 bases, leaving 19 bases between the germline ends. CDR1 is LNHDA and CDR2 is SQIVND in the germline V gene (reference sequence). CDR3 length: 18 amino acids.

The chain recombines TRBV18 with TRBJ2-3; a possible D gene is TRBD2 (7 bases). In germline, CDR1 is KGHSH, CDR2 LQKENI. The CDR3 totals 14 residues. Deletions cut 3 bases from V and 4 bases from J, with 11 bases between. The CDR3 region has the DNA TGTGCCAGCTCACCGGGGCGGGGGCCAGATACGCAGTATTTT. It is translated as CASSPGRGPDTQYF. Full variable domain (missing parts from reference TRBV18 and TRBJ2-3): NAGVMQNPRHLVRRRGQEARLRCSPMKGHSHVYWYRQLPEEGLKFMVYLQKENIIDESGMPKERFSAEFPKEGPSILRIQQVVRGDSAAYFCASSPGRGPDTQYFGPGTRLTVL.

Here the CDR3 DNA reads TGTGCCAGCAGTGAGGCGAGGACCTACGAGCAGTACTTC. This translates into CASSEARTYEQYF. The chain joins TRBV2 to TRBJ2-7; D gene ambiguous. Between the trimmed V and J ends, which lost 3 bases and 2 bases, there was a span of 8 bases. Germline values: CDR1 SNHLY, CDR2 FYNNEI. CDR3 length: 13 amino acids.

This clone was observed a few times. V is TRBV29-1 and J is TRBJ2-3; D is uncertain. Germline CDR1 SQVTM, CDR2 ANQGSEA. V was pared by 6 bases and J by 1 base, with 14 bases between. The CDR3 contains 14 residues. The CDR3 protein is CSVVRGIGTDTQYF. DNA for the CDR3: TGCAGCGTCGTTCGAGGTATTGGCACAGATACGCAGTATTTT.

The V gene is TRBV28, the J gene TRBJ1-4; D may be TRBD1 (6 bases). V lost 5 bases and J 7 bases, leaving 17 bases between the germline ends. Germline V gives CDR1 MDHEN, CDR2 SYDVKM. This CDR3 comprises 15 residues. Here the CDR3 DNA reads TGTGCCAGCAGTCCCTCGGGGGGCGGGTTTGAAAAACTGTTTTTT. Translation: CASSPSGGGFEKLFF.

Only a few counts were recorded for this clone. This chain uses TRBV4-2 with TRBJ1-2, with D possibly matching TRBD1 (6 bases). Deletions cut 0 bases from V and 3 bases from J, with 11 bases between. Per the germline V gene, CDR1 is LGHNA and CDR2 is YNFKEQ. The CDR3 runs to 15 residues. Here the CDR3 reads CASSQDLAGDYGYTF. The CDR3 nucleotides read TGTGCCAGCAGCCAAGATCTAGCAGGGGACTATGGCTACACCTTC.

The chain uses TRBV30 and TRBJ1-1; possible D gene TRBD1, 5 bases. Trimming shortened V by 2 bases and J by 0 bases, and 13 bases separated the two germline ends. This CDR3 region has 15 residues. The germline gives CDR1 GTSNPN, CDR2 SVGIG (reference sequence). The CDR3 here is CAWSKVRALNTEAFF. The CDR3 DNA reads as TGTGCCTGGAGTAAGGTCAGGGCCCTGAACACTGAAGCTTTCTTT.

V and J are TRBV11-2 and TRBJ1-1; 7 positions agree with TRBD1. V lost 3 bases and J lost 5; bases outside the gene matches: 6. The CDR3 totals 14 residues. From germline, CDR1 is SGHAT and CDR2 FQNNGV. CDR3 sequence: CASSLTTGTTEAFF. The CDR3 bases are TGTGCCAGCAGCTTGACGACAGGGACTACTGAAGCTTTCTTT.